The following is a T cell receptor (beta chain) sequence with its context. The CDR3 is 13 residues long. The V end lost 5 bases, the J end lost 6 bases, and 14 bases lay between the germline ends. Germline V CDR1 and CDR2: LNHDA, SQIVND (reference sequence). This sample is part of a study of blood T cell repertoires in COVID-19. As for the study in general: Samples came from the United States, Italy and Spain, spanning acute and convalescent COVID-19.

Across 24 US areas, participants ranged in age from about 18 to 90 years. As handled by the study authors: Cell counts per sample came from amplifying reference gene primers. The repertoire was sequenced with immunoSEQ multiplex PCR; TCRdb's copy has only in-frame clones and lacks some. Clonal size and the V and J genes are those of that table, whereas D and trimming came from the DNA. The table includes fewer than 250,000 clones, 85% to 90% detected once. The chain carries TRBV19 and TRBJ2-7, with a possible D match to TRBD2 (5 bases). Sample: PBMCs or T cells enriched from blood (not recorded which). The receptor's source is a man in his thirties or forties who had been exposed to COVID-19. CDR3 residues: CASSSLTGSEQYF. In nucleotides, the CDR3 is TGTGCCAGTAGTTCCCTTACGGGGAGCGAGCAGTACTTC.